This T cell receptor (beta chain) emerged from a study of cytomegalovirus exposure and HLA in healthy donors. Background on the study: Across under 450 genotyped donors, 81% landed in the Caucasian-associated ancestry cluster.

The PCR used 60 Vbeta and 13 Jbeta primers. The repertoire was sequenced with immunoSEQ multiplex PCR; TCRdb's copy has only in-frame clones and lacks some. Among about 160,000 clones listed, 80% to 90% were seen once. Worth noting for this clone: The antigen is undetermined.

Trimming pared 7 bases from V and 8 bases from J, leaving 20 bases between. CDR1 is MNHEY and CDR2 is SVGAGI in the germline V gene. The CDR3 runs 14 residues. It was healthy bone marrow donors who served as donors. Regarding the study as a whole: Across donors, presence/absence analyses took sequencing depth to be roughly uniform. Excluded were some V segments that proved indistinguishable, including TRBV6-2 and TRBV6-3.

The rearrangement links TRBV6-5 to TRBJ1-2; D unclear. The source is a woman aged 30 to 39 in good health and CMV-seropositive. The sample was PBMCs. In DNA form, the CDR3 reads TGTGCCAGCACCCCCTGGGGAGGGATTAGCGGCTACACCTTC. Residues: CASTPWGGISGYTF.